The 30 T cell receptor beta chains listed next were all sequenced from one sample in a study of radiotherapy plus CTLA-4 blockade in lung cancer. The table came from immunoSEQ multiplex PCR; TCRdb's copy has only in-frame clones and leaves some out. The table records approximately 60,000 clones, roughly 80% of them present only once. Here the sequenced sample was peripheral blood, taken from a patient treated with radiotherapy plus ipilimumab. Receptors were obtained from a human donor with non-small cell lung cancer who had a complete response to radiotherapy plus ipilimumab.

The chain recombines TRBV4-3 with TRBJ2-3; 8 bases fit TRBD2. There are 15 residues in the CDR3. J gave up 4 bases and V 3 bases, and 6 bases lay outside the gene matches. Germline V gene data show CDR1 as LGHNA and CDR2 as YSLEER. The CDR3 spells CASSQSGSGSDTQYF. The CDR3 region has the DNA TGCGCCAGCAGCCAGAGCGGGAGTGGCTCAGATACGCAGTATTTT.

The rearrangement joins TRBV6-4 to TRBJ2-2; 7 bases agree with TRBD2. The CDR3 is 15 amino acids. CDR1 MRHNA and CDR2 SNTAGT come from the germline V gene. V shed 6 bases and J 3 bases; nucleotides not matched to a gene: 7. The CDR3 is CASRAGSGYTGELFF. The CDR3 coding sequence is TGTGCCAGCAGAGCGGGGAGCGGTTACACCGGGGAGCTGTTTTTT.

The genes are TRBV9 and TRBJ2-4; D remains ambiguous. From germline, CDR1 is SGDLS and CDR2 YYNGEE. Trimming removed 3 bases at V and 5 bases at J, with 9 bases between. The CDR3 contains 13 residues. The CDR3 sequence: CASSAPLENIQYF. The CDR3 region has the DNA TGTGCCAGCAGCGCACCATTAGAAAACATTCAGTACTTC.

CDR3 loop: CASSVGVDPEAFF. CDR3 sequence (DNA): TGCGCCAGCAGCGTGGGGGTGGATCCTGAAGCTTTCTTT. The chain uses TRBV5-1 and TRBJ1-1; D perhaps matches TRBD1 (5 bases). The length of the CDR3 is 13 residues. V shed 4 bases and J shed 6 bases, with 13 bases lying between them. Germline V CDR1 and CDR2: SGHRS, YFSETQ.

This sequence joins TRBV7-9 and TRBJ2-3; a weak D match, TRBD2 (6 bases). CDR3 length: 15 amino acids. The V and J ends lost 5 bases and 4 bases respectively, with 16 bases between them. Per the germline V gene, CDR1 is SEHNR and CDR2 is FQNEAQ (reference sequence). The CDR3 sequence: CASSLTVGTSDTQYF. Here the CDR3 DNA reads TGTGCCAGCAGCCTAACGGTGGGGACTTCAGATACGCAGTATTTT.

This clone has a single count. The chain has TRBV18 and TRBJ2-1; 8 nucleotides match TRBD2. From germline, CDR1 is KGHSH and CDR2 LQKENI. V was clipped by 2 bases and J by 3 bases; unmatched bases: 9. The CDR3 is 17 amino acids. This chain's CDR3 is CASSPWSRLAGYNEQFF. As DNA, the CDR3 is TGTGCCAGCTCACCATGGTCTCGGCTAGCGGGCTACAATGAGCAGTTCTTC.

The genes are TRBV18 and TRBJ1-4; the D is unclear. This CDR3 contains 17 residues. Trimming left V 4 bases short and J 0 bases short, with 15 bases between. CDR1 and CDR2 from the germline V gene are KGHSH and LQKENI. The CDR3 nucleotides read TGTGCCAGCTCACGTTTCCGGGAGGCAGCAACTAATGAAAAACTGTTTTTT. This translates into CASSRFREAATNEKLFF.

The chain carries TRBV10-3 and TRBJ2-7; 7 bases match TRBD1. CDR3 length equals 13 residues. Trimming at V came to 2 bases and at J to 2 bases, leaving 0 bases not matched to a gene. Per germline, CDR1 ENHRY and CDR2 SYGVKD. Here the CDR3 reads CAISEQGAYEQYV. CDR3 in DNA: TGTGCCATCAGTGAGCAGGGGGCCTACGAGCAGTACGTC.

V usage is TRBV11-2 and J usage is TRBJ2-1; D ambiguous. Germline V gives CDR1 SGHAT, CDR2 FQNNGV. The ends were cut back, 2 bases at V and 8 bases at J, with 19 bases in the middle. There are 16 residues in the CDR3. The CDR3 reads CASSLQFVGSLYEQFF. In nucleotides, the CDR3 is TGTGCCAGCAGCTTACAGTTCGTGGGCAGCCTTTATGAGCAGTTCTTC.

This sequence joins TRBV4-3 and TRBJ2-1; unclear D gene. The CDR3 has 13 residues. V shed 1 base and J shed 8 bases, with 9 bases lying between them. Per the germline V gene, CDR1 is LGHNA and CDR2 is YSLEER. The CDR3 DNA is TGCGCCAGCAGCCAAGTGGAGATTCATGAGCAGTTCTTC. Translating it yields CASSQVEIHEQFF.

The chain employs TRBV5-6 and TRBJ2-3; D remains ambiguous. V was shortened by 2 bases and J by 0 bases, with 10 bases between the two germline ends. There are 15 residues in the CDR3. Germline values: CDR1 SGHDT, CDR2 YYEEEE. CDR3 protein: CASSLVSASTDTQYF. The CDR3, as DNA: TGTGCCAGCAGCTTAGTGTCAGCTAGCACAGATACGCAGTATTTT. Complete variable domain (other parts from reference TRBV5-6 and TRBJ2-3): DAGVTQSPTHLIKTRGQQVTLRCSPKSGHDTVSWYQQALGQGPQFIFQYYEEEERQRGNFPDRFSGHQFPNYSSELNVNALLLGDSALYLCASSLVSASTDTQYFGPGTRLTVL.

This chain joins TRBV5-8 and TRBJ1-5; D is uncertain. Germline loops: CDR1 SGHTS, CDR2 YDEGEE. V shed 0 bases and J shed 5 bases, with 18 bases lying between them. There are 17 residues in the CDR3. The CDR3 protein is CASSLDARKGEYQPQHF. DNA for the CDR3: TGTGCCAGCAGCTTGGATGCAAGGAAGGGAGAATATCAGCCCCAGCATTTT.

This clone was picked up a small number of times. The rearrangement links TRBV2 to TRBJ2-3; 11 positions agree with TRBD2. The V gene end was trimmed by 5 bases and the J gene end by 2 bases; junction bases not matched to a gene: 6. Germline V gives CDR1 SNHLY, CDR2 FYNNEI. This CDR3 contains 16 residues. This chain's CDR3 is CASSPQTSGDTDTQYF. The CDR3 DNA reads as TGTGCCAGCAGTCCTCAGACTAGCGGGGACACAGATACGCAGTATTTT.

V gene TRBV7-6 combines with J gene TRBJ2-7; D is perhaps TRBD1 (6 bases). Germline V lookup: CDR1 SGHVS, CDR2 FNYEAQ. The CDR3 totals 14 residues. Trimming stripped 0 bases from V and 0 bases from J, with 6 bases between. Here the CDR3 reads CASSLAGGSYEQYF. The CDR3 region has the DNA TGTGCCAGCAGCTTAGCAGGGGGCTCCTACGAGCAGTACTTC.

The chain couples TRBV15 to TRBJ2-1, with D tentatively TRBD1 or TRBD2 (5 bases each). V was pared by 4 bases and J by 8 bases, with 12 bases between. The CDR3 covers 13 residues. Germline V CDR1 and CDR2: LNHNV, YYDKDF (reference sequence). In DNA, the CDR3 is TGTGCCACCAGCATGGGACGAGCGGATGAGCAGTTCTTC. As protein: CATSMGRADEQFF.

This clone was recorded once. CDR3 loop: CASSAEQGYGYTF. The CDR3 coding sequence is TGTGCCAGCAGTGCTGAACAGGGCTATGGCTACACCTTC. The chain links TRBV27 to TRBJ1-2, with D perhaps matching TRBD1 (6 bases). Trimming pared 5 bases from V and 4 bases from J, leaving 11 bases between. This CDR3 region has 13 residues. From germline, CDR1 is MNHEY and CDR2 SMNVEV (reference sequence).

This clone was seen just once. V is TRBV4-3 and J is TRBJ2-3; D possibly corresponds to TRBD1 (6 bases). This CDR3 spans 13 amino acids. Trimming stripped 6 bases from V and 6 bases from J, with 13 bases between. Per the germline V gene, CDR1 is LGHNA and CDR2 is YSLEER. This CDR3 reads CASRGAEADTQYF. The CDR3 bases are TGCGCCAGCAGGGGGGCCGAGGCTGATACGCAGTATTTT.

V and J are TRBV2 and TRBJ2-7, with TRBD2 matching over 9 bases. The CDR3 length is 13 residues. V gave up 7 bases and J gave up 5 bases; unmatched junction bases: 6. Germline V gene sequence: CDR1 SNHLY, CDR2 FYNNEI. The CDR3 region is CASTRTSVNEQYV. DNA for the CDR3: TGTGCCAGCACCCGGACTAGCGTTAACGAGCAGTACGTC.

The chain joins TRBV23-1 to TRBJ1-5; 8 bases agree with TRBD1. TRBV23-1 is an open reading frame, and its role is uncertain. CDR3 length: 16 amino acids. J lost 6 bases, V lost 0 bases, and 7 bases had no gene match. CDR3 protein: CASSQSGRGPSQPQHF. The CDR3 nucleotides read TGCGCCAGCAGTCAATCGGGCAGGGGGCCAAGTCAGCCCCAGCATTTT.

The chain couples TRBV18 to TRBJ1-2, with 10 nucleotides matching TRBD1. The CDR3 spans 15 residues. CDR1 is KGHSH and CDR2 is LQKENI in the germline V gene. The V and J ends lost 3 bases and 2 bases, in that order; junction bases with no gene match: 3. Written as DNA, the CDR3 is TGTGCCAGCTCACCGGGGGACAGGGGAAACTATGGCTACACCTTC. Protein product: CASSPGDRGNYGYTF. The full variable domain, its missing parts supplied by reference TRBV18 and TRBJ1-2, is NAGVMQNPRHLVRRRGQEARLRCSPMKGHSHVYWYRQLPEEGLKFMVYLQKENIIDESGMPKERFSAEFPKEGPSILRIQQVVRGDSAAYFCASSPGDRGNYGYTFGSGTRLTVV.

The genes are TRBV19 and TRBJ2-1; 9 bases line up with TRBD1. CDR1 LNHDA and CDR2 SQIVND come from the germline V gene (reference sequence). V was clipped by 2 bases and J by 8 bases; unmatched bases: 7. This CDR3 comprises 15 residues. The CDR3 region is CASSIPRTGVDEQFF. The CDR3 DNA sequence: TGTGCCAGTAGTATACCCCGGACAGGGGTGGATGAGCAGTTCTTC.

The gene calls are TRBV9 and TRBJ1-4; D gene unclear. This CDR3 is built from 14 residues. Germline V gene lookup returns CDR1 SGDLS and CDR2 YYNGEE. The V end was cut by 0 bases, the J end by 8 bases, with 11 bases between. The CDR3 region has the DNA TGTGCCAGCAGCGTAGTCCCGGGTGGGGAAAAACTGTTTTTT. It encodes CASSVVPGGEKLFF.

The chain couples TRBV5-1 to TRBJ2-7; D remains ambiguous. Germline-derived CDR1 and CDR2 are SGHRS and YFSETQ. There are 14 residues in the CDR3. The V end lost 0 bases, the J end lost 1 base, and 8 bases lay between the germline ends. The CDR3 loop is CASSLAYSSYEQYF. Here the CDR3 DNA reads TGCGCCAGCAGCTTGGCCTACAGTTCCTACGAGCAGTACTTC. Supplemented by reference TRBV5-1 and TRBJ2-7, the full variable domain reads KAGVTQTPRYLIKTRGQQVTLSCSPISGHRSVSWYQQTPGQGLQFLFEYFSETQRNKGNFPGRFSGRQFSNSRSEMNVSTLELGDSALYLCASSLAYSSYEQYFGPGTRLTVT.

This clone was seen a single time. The chain joins TRBV30 to TRBJ2-6; D is unresolved. CDR1 and CDR2 from the germline V gene are GTSNPN and SVGIG (reference sequence). V lost 8 bases and J 0 bases, leaving 2 bases between the germline ends. The CDR3 runs to 11 residues. The CDR3 loop is CAGSGANVLTF. The CDR3 DNA is TGTGCCGGCTCTGGGGCCAACGTCCTGACTTTC.

The chain couples TRBV7-2 to TRBJ2-6; TRBD1 aligns across 8 bases. The CDR3 is 18 amino acids. Germline assignment: CDR1 SGHTA and CDR2 FQGNSA. With V trimmed by 4 bases and J by 0 bases, 8 bases remained unmatched. In nucleotides, the CDR3 is TGTGCCAGCAGCTCAACGACAGGGGTGATCTCTGGGGCCAACGTCCTGACTTTC. Encoded protein: CASSSTTGVISGANVLTF.

This clone counts as medium-sized. The chain uses TRBV7-2 and TRBJ2-2; tentatively, D is TRBD2 (6 bases). V was clipped by 5 bases and J by 5 bases, with 12 bases between them. The CDR3 extends over 14 amino acids. Germline CDR1 is SGHTA and CDR2 is FQGNSA. The CDR3 is CASSIGAGTGELFF. In DNA form, the CDR3 reads TGTGCCAGCAGCATAGGGGCGGGAACCGGGGAGCTGTTTTTT.

This rearrangement joins TRBV5-1 to TRBJ2-1, with D unresolved. There are 16 residues in the CDR3. Germline V gene lookup returns CDR1 SGHRS and CDR2 YFSETQ. V gave up 0 bases and J gave up 4 bases, with 14 bases separating them. Written as DNA, the CDR3 is TGCGCCAGCAGCTTGGAATCAGGTAAAGGTTACAATGAGCAGTTCTTC. This gives the protein CASSLESGKGYNEQFF. The whole variable domain, filled in from reference TRBV5-1 and TRBJ2-1, reads KAGVTQTPRYLIKTRGQQVTLSCSPISGHRSVSWYQQTPGQGLQFLFEYFSETQRNKGNFPGRFSGRQFSNSRSEMNVSTLELGDSALYLCASSLESGKGYNEQFFGPGTRLTVL.

The chain employs TRBV2 and TRBJ1-2; 12 bases agree with TRBD1. CDR1 and CDR2 from the germline V gene are SNHLY and FYNNEI. Trimming at V came to 0 bases and at J to 6 bases, leaving 2 bases not matched to a gene. This CDR3 is 15 amino acids long. In DNA form, the CDR3 reads TGTGCCAGCAGTGAAGCGGGGACAGGGGGCCATGGCTACACCTTC. It is translated as CASSEAGTGGHGYTF.

This clone turned up a few times. The chain couples TRBV28 to TRBJ1-2; D gene unclear. V lost 7 bases and J lost 7, with 10 bases in between. There are 11 residues in the CDR3. The V gene's germline CDR1 is MDHEN and CDR2 SYDVKM. CDR3 sequence: CASTHWGGYTF. For the CDR3, the DNA is TGTGCCAGCACCCACTGGGGTGGCTACACCTTC.

The chain uses TRBV11-2 and TRBJ2-7, with TRBD1 identical over 9 bases. The CDR3 consists of 15 residues. Germline V gene lookup returns CDR1 SGHAT and CDR2 FQNNGV. V shed 2 bases, J shed 10 bases, and the junction held 12 bases outside the gene matches. CDR3 nucleotides: TGTGCCAGCAGCTTACCCGGGACAGGGCTTTTCCCACAGTACTTC. Translating it yields CASSLPGTGLFPQYF.